A single sample is the source of the 28 T cell receptor beta chains below, sequenced in a study of radiation and T cells in renal cell carcinoma. TCRdb's copy holds only in-frame clones and misses some; the assay was immunoSEQ multiplex PCR. The sample shows just under 80,000 clones, around 86% of them seen only once. The time point: blood 2 weeks post-SBRT. Treatment defined: 15 Gy SBRT to primary tumor, nephrectomy 4 weeks later. The sample in question was blood, obtained from a patient whose treatment included radiotherapy and nephrectomy. Every receptor here comes from a woman aged 45-65 years with renal cell carcinoma.

This chain connects TRBV2 to TRBJ1-2; the D is unclear. V lost 1 base, J lost 4 bases, and 13 bases lay in between. The germline gives CDR1 SNHLY, CDR2 FYNNEI. The CDR3 runs 15 residues. Here the CDR3 reads CASSEGTDQAYGYTF. The CDR3 region has the DNA TGTGCCAGCAGTGAAGGAACCGATCAAGCCTATGGCTACACCTTC.

The V gene is TRBV5-1, the J gene TRBJ1-3; the match to TRBD1 covers 7 bases. V lost 0 bases and J lost 0; bases outside the gene matches: 0. The CDR3 runs 15 residues. Germline loops: CDR1 SGHRS, CDR2 YFSETQ. CDR3 bases: TGCGCCAGCAGCTTGGGGGACAGCTCTGGAAACACCATATATTTT. Translation: CASSLGDSSGNTIYF.

V is TRBV18 and J is TRBJ1-2, with D hard to call. CDR3 length: 17 amino acids. The germline CDR1 and CDR2 sequences are KGHSH and LQKENI. V was trimmed by 2 bases and J by 0 bases, leaving 16 bases between them. The CDR3 protein is CASSPSTWAPANYGYTF. Written as DNA, the CDR3 is TGTGCCAGCTCACCATCCACCTGGGCCCCTGCTAACTATGGCTACACCTTC.

The rearrangement joins TRBV7-9 to TRBJ2-7; 9 positions match TRBD1. Germline V CDR1 and CDR2: SEHNR, FQNEAQ (reference sequence). This CDR3 comprises 14 residues. The V gene end was trimmed by 4 bases and the J gene end by 4 bases; junction bases not matched to a gene: 5. The CDR3 nucleotides are TGTGCCAGCAGCTCCTCCGGGACAGGGTACGAGCAGTACTTC. Residues: CASSSSGTGYEQYF.

The rearrangement joins TRBV6-5 to TRBJ1-3, with D possibly TRBD1 on 5 matching bases. The CDR3 totals 13 residues. Trimming removed 5 bases from V and 3 bases from J, with 8 bases in between. From germline, CDR1 is MNHEY and CDR2 SVGAGI. The CDR3 DNA follows: TGTGCCAGCAGTGGGACCCTTGGAAACACCATATATTTT. It yields the protein CASSGTLGNTIYF.

The genes are TRBV6-1 and TRBJ2-4; D unclear. Germline loops: CDR1 MNHNS, CDR2 SASEGT. CDR3 length equals 13 residues. The V gene lost 0 bases and the J gene lost 7 bases, with 7 bases spanning the gap. CDR3 residues: CASSEAVLNIQYF. In DNA form, the CDR3 reads TGTGCCAGCAGTGAAGCGGTTTTGAACATTCAGTACTTC.

The CDR3 is CASSLGISQPNKNTEAFF. The CDR3 DNA reads TGTGCCAGCAGCTTGGGTATCAGTCAGCCCAACAAGAACACTGAAGCTTTCTTT. This chain links TRBV5-4 with TRBJ1-1; no clear D. The CDR3 totals 18 residues. CDR1 and CDR2 from the germline V gene are SGHNT and YYREEE (reference sequence). With 0 bases removed from V and 1 base from J, the gap between germline ends came to 19 bases.

The CDR3 protein is CAISELGTGDMLEQYF. For the CDR3, the DNA is TGTGCCATCAGTGAGCTGGGGACAGGTGATATGTTGGAGCAGTACTTC. V usage is TRBV10-3 and J usage is TRBJ2-7; TRBD1 aligns across 8 bases. With 2 bases clipped from V and 7 bases from J, the junction kept 13 bases outside the gene matches. Germline V CDR1 and CDR2: ENHRY, SYGVKD. This CDR3 comprises 16 residues.

V is TRBV18 and J is TRBJ2-6; D gene ambiguous. Looked up from germline, CDR1 is KGHSH and CDR2 is LQKENI. The V gene lost 1 base and the J gene lost 6 bases, with 16 bases spanning the gap. This CDR3 has 17 residues. The CDR3 DNA reads as TGTGCCAGCTCACCACAGGTCCGGGTCTCAACGGCCAACGTCCTGACTTTC. This codes for CASSPQVRVSTANVLTF.

The chain carries TRBV6-5 and TRBJ1-1; D ambiguous. V gave up 4 bases and J gave up 1 base, with 10 bases separating them. CDR3 length: 14 residues. Per germline, CDR1 MNHEY and CDR2 SVGAGI. The chain's CDR3 is CASSSLTGNTEAFF. The CDR3 bases are TGTGCCAGCAGTTCCTTGACGGGGAACACTGAAGCTTTCTTT.

The chain combines TRBV7-2 with TRBJ2-7; a possible D gene is TRBD2 (6 bases). Germline CDR1 and CDR2: SGHTA and FQGNSA. V was trimmed by 6 bases and J by 2 bases, leaving 14 bases between them. This CDR3 is 14 amino acids long. The CDR3 DNA follows: TGTGCCAGCAGTTACTTCGGGGGTCCCTACGAGCAGTACTTC. Residues: CASSYFGGPYEQYF.

The chain carries TRBV7-9 and TRBJ2-5; TRBD1 is a possible D gene (6 bases). This CDR3 contains 15 residues. Trimming shortened V by 7 bases and J by 1 base, and 16 bases separated the two germline ends. Germline assignment: CDR1 SEHNR and CDR2 FQNEAQ (reference sequence). CDR3: CASISSRDTQETQYF. In DNA form, the CDR3 reads TGTGCCAGCATCTCGAGCCGGGACACCCAAGAGACCCAGTACTTC.

This sequence joins TRBV19 and TRBJ2-7; D is ambiguous. V lost 4 bases, J lost 3 bases, and 13 bases lay in between. This CDR3 is 14 amino acids long. Germline V CDR1 and CDR2: LNHDA, SQIVND (reference sequence). CDR3 region: CASSTESAVYEQYF. The CDR3 DNA reads TGTGCCAGTAGTACAGAATCGGCCGTCTACGAGCAGTACTTC.

V usage is TRBV11-3 and J usage is TRBJ2-7; TRBD1 aligns across 9 bases. The CDR3 runs to 14 residues. After removal of 4 bases from V and 7 bases from J, the junction contained 8 bases not matched to a gene. CDR1 is SGHNT, CDR2 YENEEA, per germline. The CDR3 DNA reads TGTGCCAGCAGCTCTACAACAGGGGGCGGGGAGCAGTACTTC. The encoded protein is CASSSTTGGGEQYF.

The chain couples TRBV28 to TRBJ1-5; no firm D call. Germline CDR1 and CDR2: MDHEN and SYDVKM. There are 13 residues in the CDR3. Trimming took 1 base from V and 1 from J, leaving 2 bases between them. The CDR3 here is CASSLSSNQPQHF. Written as DNA, the CDR3 is TGTGCCAGCAGTTTATCCAGCAATCAGCCCCAGCATTTT.

This clone was seen more than once but under ten times. Other DNA sequences in this sample translate to the same CDR3. The chain has TRBV4-1 and TRBJ2-7, with no clear D. V was clipped by 0 bases and J by 0 bases, with 0 bases between them. Germline CDR1 MGHRA, CDR2 YSYEKL. This CDR3 region has 12 residues. CDR3 loop: CASSQDSYEQYF. CDR3 coding DNA: TGCGCCAGCAGCCAAGACTCCTACGAGCAGTACTTC.

V is TRBV10-3 and J is TRBJ1-3; D not resolved. V dropped 7 bases and J dropped 3 bases, with 7 bases sitting between them. Germline V gives CDR1 ENHRY, CDR2 SYGVKD. The CDR3 is made up of 12 amino acids. CDR3 nucleotide sequence: TGTGCCATCAAAGCGGTTGGAAACACCATATATTTT. Its translation is CAIKAVGNTIYF.

The genes are TRBV6-1 and TRBJ2-2; D gene ambiguous. This CDR3 comprises 14 residues. Germline assignment: CDR1 MNHNS and CDR2 SASEGT. V lost 8 bases and J lost 4, with 14 bases in between. The CDR3: CASEPGPGTGELFF. Here the CDR3 DNA reads TGTGCCAGCGAGCCGGGCCCGGGCACCGGGGAGCTGTTTTTT.

V and J are TRBV20-1 and TRBJ2-5; unclear D gene. V gave up 7 bases and J gave up 3 bases, with 9 bases separating them. This CDR3 spans 11 amino acids. Germline-derived CDR1 and CDR2 are DFQATT and SNEGSKA (reference sequence). CDR3 nucleotides: TGCAGTGGGGTCTGGAAAGAGACCCAGTACTTC. Protein sequence: CSGVWKETQYF.

The rearrangement links TRBV28 to TRBJ2-3, with a possible D match to TRBD1 (6 bases). The CDR3 loop spans 15 amino acids. From germline, CDR1 is MDHEN and CDR2 SYDVKM. Trimming pared 5 bases from V and 4 bases from J, leaving 16 bases between. This CDR3 is CASSPRGSRADTQYF. The CDR3 nucleotides are TGTGCCAGCAGTCCAAGGGGGAGCCGGGCAGATACGCAGTATTTT.

The rearrangement links TRBV13 to TRBJ1-3; D unclear. V was clipped by 1 base and J by 0 bases, with 10 bases between them. The CDR3 is 16 amino acids. The germline V gene encodes CDR1 PRHDT and CDR2 FYEKMQ (reference sequence). The CDR3 DNA reads TGTGCCAGCAGCTTAGTCACGGCTAGCTCTGGAAACACCATATATTTT. Amino acid sequence: CASSLVTASSGNTIYF.

The chain combines TRBV15 with TRBJ2-5; TRBD1 agrees at 8 bases. The end of the DNA aligns better with TRBJ2-7, so the J call may be wrong. This CDR3 has 16 residues. CDR1 and CDR2 (germline): LNHNV, YYDKDF (reference sequence). The CDR3 here is CATSRTQGAVGYEQYF. DNA for the CDR3: TGTGCCACCAGCCGAACCCAGGGGGCAGTTGGGTACGAGCAGTACTTC.

The chain carries TRBV28 and TRBJ1-5; D not resolved. The length of the CDR3 is 14 residues. Between the trimmed V and J ends, which lost 7 bases and 11 bases, there was a span of 21 bases. CDR1 is MDHEN and CDR2 is SYDVKM in the germline V gene. The CDR3 DNA reads as TGTGCCAGCATCCCTCCGGGCGGCCCTAGGGCCCAGCATTTT. It codes for CASIPPGGPRAQHF.

This sequence joins TRBV5-1 and TRBJ1-1; D unclear. The V end was cut by 0 bases, the J end by 7 bases, with 13 bases between. The CDR3 is 14 amino acids. CDR1 is SGHRS and CDR2 is YFSETQ in the germline V gene. CDR3 bases: TGCGCCAGCAGCTTGGGGGGAGCAGTAAGTGAAGCTTTCTTT. Its protein product is CASSLGGAVSEAFF.

The gene calls are TRBV7-2 and TRBJ2-4; D remains ambiguous. Deletions cut 1 base from V and 0 bases from J, with 4 bases between. Germline V gene data show CDR1 as SGHTA and CDR2 as FQGNSA. CDR3 length: 14 residues. CDR3 bases: TGTGCCAGCAGCTTAGGGCCAGCCAAAAACATTCAGTACTTC. Protein sequence: CASSLGPAKNIQYF.

The J gene is TRBJ1-2, the V gene TRBV9; D not resolved. Germline loops: CDR1 SGDLS, CDR2 YYNGEE. This CDR3 is 15 amino acids long. The ends were cut back, 4 bases at V and 4 bases at J, with 17 bases in the middle. The CDR3 sequence is CASSPEGSSSYGYTF. The CDR3 DNA reads TGTGCCAGCAGCCCAGAGGGCAGCTCCTCCTATGGCTACACCTTC.

The V and J genes are TRBV5-6 and TRBJ2-3; D uncertain. Trimming pared 0 bases from V and 1 base from J, leaving 9 bases between. Germline V lookup: CDR1 SGHDT, CDR2 YYEEEE. CDR3 size: 15 residues. CDR3 nucleotides: TGTGCCAGCAGCTTGGTAGGGATCCGCACAGATACGCAGTATTTT. Protein sequence: CASSLVGIRTDTQYF.

The chain recombines TRBV10-3 with TRBJ2-5; D is uncertain. Trimming took off 6 bases at V and 5 bases at J, with 16 bases between the two ends. Germline-derived CDR1 and CDR2 are ENHRY and SYGVKD. This CDR3 is built from 14 residues. The CDR3 sequence: CAISWDLSRETQYF. The CDR3 region has the DNA TGTGCCATCAGCTGGGATCTAAGCAGGGAGACCCAGTACTTC.